Each of the 20 T cell receptor beta chains below was sequenced from the same sample in a study of Graves' ophthalmopathy and Graves' hyperthyroidism. RNA transcripts were the template, and TCR beta CDR3 regions were amplified from them. First-round RT-PCR employed HTBI primers, with a second-round multiplex PCR after it. TCRdb independently ran MiXCR on the multiplex PCR reads; one entry per CDR3 protein. The sample carries approximately 160,000 distinct CDR3 sequences, about two fifths recorded once. Sequencing was carried out using peripheral blood. These receptors were collected from a young man with Graves' ophthalmopathy.

This clonotype was seen ten or more times. This rearrangement joins TRBV19 to TRBJ2-7; no definite D call. Germline-derived CDR1 and CDR2 are LNHDA and SQIVND (reference sequence). This CDR3 is 13 amino acids long. The ends were cut back, 2 bases at V and 5 bases at J, with 10 bases in the middle. This chain's CDR3 is CASSISLVHEQYF. The CDR3 bases are TGTGCCAGTAGTATATCTTTGGTCCACGAGCAGTACTTC.

This clonotype was counted many times. V is TRBV20-1 and J is TRBJ2-5; 7 positions match TRBD1. Germline V CDR1 and CDR2: DFQATT, SNEGSKA (reference sequence). CDR3 length: 16 residues. The ends lost 0 bases at V and 2 bases at J; junction bases unmatched: 9. The CDR3 loop is CSARDLYGTEQETQYF. The DNA of the CDR3 is TGCAGTGCTAGAGATCTCTATGGGACAGAGCAAGAGACCCAGTACTTC.

The sample holds many counts of this clonotype. This chain joins TRBV6-5 and TRBJ1-3; D unclear. The CDR3 is made up of 14 amino acids. V lost 7 bases and J lost 0, with 10 bases in between. The germline V gene has CDR1 MNHEY and CDR2 SVGAGI. The CDR3 spells CASTLDYSGNTIYF. The CDR3 DNA reads TGTGCCAGCACTCTCGACTACTCTGGAAACACCATATATTTT.

The CDR3 loop is CSASLGEAQETQYF. The CDR3 DNA reads TGCAGTGCTAGTCTCGGGGAGGCCCAAGAGACCCAGTACTTC. This chain uses TRBV20-1 with TRBJ2-5; tentatively, D is TRBD2 (6 bases). Between the trimmed V and J ends, which lost 3 bases and 1 base, there was a span of 12 bases. The CDR3 is 14 residues long. Per the germline V gene, CDR1 is DFQATT and CDR2 is SNEGSKA (reference sequence).

The chain has TRBV9 and TRBJ1-2, with D perhaps TRBD1 (6 bases). V lost 3 bases and J lost 4, with 13 bases in between. The germline CDR1 and CDR2 sequences are SGDLS and YYNGEE. This CDR3 region has 14 residues. CDR3 sequence reads: CASSASLQGYGYTF. The CDR3 DNA follows: TGTGCCAGCAGCGCCTCATTACAGGGCTATGGCTACACCTTC.

This clonotype has a count of ten or more. The genes are TRBV11-1 and TRBJ1-1; TRBD1 agrees at 8 bases. Germline CDR1 is SGHAT and CDR2 is FQDESV (reference sequence). The CDR3 runs 14 residues. J gave up 4 bases and V 5 bases, and 6 bases lay outside the gene matches. CDR3 protein: CASSIGTGGTEAFF. As DNA, the CDR3 is TGTGCCAGCAGCATCGGGACAGGAGGCACTGAAGCTTTCTTT.

In its sample, this clonotype was seen many times. The rearrangement joins TRBV4-3 to TRBJ1-1; D is undetermined. Germline V CDR1 and CDR2: LGHNA, YSLEER. Trimming shortened V by 3 bases and J by 1 base, and 12 bases separated the two germline ends. This CDR3 contains 15 residues. CDR3: CASSQDRGSNTEAFF. CDR3 bases: TGCGCCAGCAGCCAGGATCGGGGATCGAACACTGAAGCTTTCTTT.

This clonotype was seen at least ten times. The J gene is TRBJ1-3, the V gene TRBV6-5; 7 bases line up with TRBD1. Germline V lookup: CDR1 MNHEY, CDR2 SVGAGI. Trimming cost V 2 bases and J 0 bases; bases outside gene matches: 7. The CDR3 is made up of 17 amino acids. The CDR3 DNA reads as TGTGCCAGCAGTTACCAGTCAGGGGGTGTCTCTGGAAACACCATATATTTT. Its translation is CASSYQSGGVSGNTIYF.

V and J are TRBV30 and TRBJ1-2, with unresolved D. Germline CDR1 GTSNPN, CDR2 SVGIG (reference sequence). The CDR3 contains 14 residues. V was trimmed by 1 base and J by 0 bases, leaving 9 bases between them. The chain's CDR3 is CAWSGRASNYGYTF. The CDR3 region has the DNA TGTGCCTGGAGTGGAAGGGCCTCTAACTATGGCTACACCTTC.

The sample holds many counts of this clonotype. The rearrangement uses TRBV29-1 and TRBJ2-7; the D is unclear. There are 10 residues in the CDR3. Germline CDR1 and CDR2: SQVTM and ANQGSEA. V was trimmed by 5 bases and J by 2 bases, leaving 4 bases between them. The CDR3 loop reads CSVRTYEQYF. CDR3 DNA: TGCAGCGTTCGGACCTACGAGCAGTACTTC.

This clonotype was detected ten times or more. V is TRBV6-1 and J is TRBJ1-2; 9 positions match TRBD1. Germline CDR1 MNHNS, CDR2 SASEGT. V shed 2 bases, J shed 3 bases, and the junction held 4 bases outside the gene matches. The CDR3 has 15 residues. The CDR3 sequence: CASSEPGQGDYGYTF. CDR3 DNA: TGTGCCAGCAGTGAACCGGGACAGGGAGACTATGGCTACACCTTC.

This clonotype appeared many times. The rearrangement links TRBV11-2 to TRBJ2-2; possible D gene TRBD1, 5 bases. The CDR3 consists of 18 residues. Germline V gene sequence: CDR1 SGHAT, CDR2 FQNNGV. The ends were cut back, 7 bases at V and 1 base at J, with 22 bases in the middle. The chain's CDR3 is CASILRPSRQWNTGELFF. The CDR3 nucleotides read TGTGCCAGCATCCTTAGGCCCTCCCGACAGTGGAACACCGGGGAGCTGTTTTTT.

The chain recombines TRBV7-9 with TRBJ1-2, with a weak D call TRBD1 (6 bases). Germline V CDR1 and CDR2: SEHNR, FQNEAQ (reference sequence). The V and J ends lost 4 bases and 5 bases respectively, with 14 bases between them. The CDR3 length is 14 residues. The CDR3: CASSSDRNLYGYTF. The DNA for the CDR3 is TGTGCCAGCAGCTCTGACAGGAATCTTTATGGCTACACCTTC.

The chain recombines TRBV28 with TRBJ1-6; D uncertain. Germline V gene data show CDR1 as MDHEN and CDR2 as SYDVKM. V was pared by 8 bases and J by 10 bases, with 12 bases between. The CDR3 runs to 12 residues. The CDR3 nucleotides read TGTGCCAGCGGTCTCTCTTCCTCACCCCTCCACTTT. Encoded protein: CASGLSSSPLHF. Using reference TRBV28 and TRBJ1-6 for the parts outside the CDR3, the full variable domain is DVKVTQSSRYLVKRTGEKVFLECVQDMDHENMFWYRQDPGLGLRLIYFSYDVKMKEKGDIPEGYSVSREKKERFSLILESASTNQTSMYLCASGLSSSPLHFGNGTRLTVT.

The table lists this clonotype with many counts. The rearrangement uses TRBV7-9 and TRBJ2-7; 7 bases align to TRBD2. Trimming at V came to 2 bases and at J to 1 base, leaving 5 bases not matched to a gene. The CDR3 contains 15 residues. In germline, CDR1 is SEHNR, CDR2 FQNEAQ (reference sequence). CDR3 protein: CASSLTLAGSYEQYF. The CDR3 nucleotides are TGTGCCAGCAGCTTAACATTAGCGGGTTCCTACGAGCAGTACTTC.

This clonotype showed up many times. The genes are TRBV11-1 and TRBJ2-7; 8 nucleotides line up with TRBD2. The germline V gene has CDR1 SGHAT and CDR2 FQDESV (reference sequence). This CDR3 is built from 17 residues. V lost 4 bases, J lost 3 bases, and 14 bases stayed unmatched. CDR3 residues: CASSSSRGGRGNYEQYF. CDR3 sequence (DNA): TGTGCCAGCAGCTCGAGCCGGGGGGGCAGGGGAAACTACGAGCAGTACTTC. The full variable domain, its missing parts supplied by reference TRBV11-1 and TRBJ2-7, is EAEVAQSPRYKITEKSQAVAFWCDPISGHATLYWYRQILGQGPELLVQFQDESVVDDSQLPKDRFSAERLKGVDSTLKIQPAELGDSAMYLCASSSSRGGRGNYEQYFGPGTRLTVT.

The V call is TRBV10-1, the J call TRBJ1-6; no reliable D call. There are 15 residues in the CDR3. Deletions cut 2 bases from V and 7 bases from J, with 12 bases between. CDR1 is WNHNN and CDR2 is SYGVQD in the germline V gene (reference sequence). This chain's CDR3 is CASSEKTGNNSPLHF. The CDR3 DNA follows: TGCGCCAGCAGTGAGAAAACGGGGAACAATTCACCCCTCCACTTT.

The gene calls are TRBV6-5 and TRBJ1-1, with 9 nucleotides matching TRBD1. Germline V CDR1 and CDR2: MNHEY, SVGAGI. The CDR3 is 15 amino acids. The V and J ends lost 0 bases and 4 bases, in that order; junction bases with no gene match: 3. In DNA form, the CDR3 reads TGTGCCAGCAGTTACTCACAGGGGGCAGGCACTGAAGCTTTCTTT. Encoded protein: CASSYSQGAGTEAFF.

This clonotype turned up a few times. The chain is built from TRBV6-5 and TRBJ1-1, with D perhaps TRBD1 (5 bases). V gave up 0 bases and J gave up 5 bases, with 10 bases separating them. The germline V gene encodes CDR1 MNHEY and CDR2 SVGAGI. The CDR3 consists of 14 residues. CDR3 loop: CASSYSGGGTEAFF. The DNA of the CDR3 is TGTGCCAGCAGTTACTCGGGGGGGGGAACTGAAGCTTTCTTT.

This sequence joins TRBV29-1 and TRBJ1-1; no definite D call. Germline V gene data show CDR1 as SQVTM and CDR2 as ANQGSEA. Between the trimmed V and J ends, which lost 4 bases and 8 bases, there was a span of 14 bases. This CDR3 is built from 12 residues. This CDR3 reads CSVVEGWNEAFF. Here the CDR3 DNA reads TGCAGCGTTGTAGAAGGGTGGAACGAAGCTTTCTTT. Combining the CDR3 with reference TRBV29-1 and TRBJ1-1 gives the whole variable domain SAVISQKPSRDICQRGTSLTIQCQVDSQVTMMFWYRQQPGQSLTLIATANQGSEATYESGFVIDKFPISRPNLTFSTLTVSNMSPEDSSIYLCSVVEGWNEAFFGQGTRLTVV.